This is a list of T cell receptor beta chains from one sample in a study of T cell responses to AZD1222 COVID-19 vaccine. Produced via immunoSEQ multiplex PCR; TCRdb's table is partial and in-frame only. The sample includes more than 110,000 clones, just under 95% seen only once; the top ten take approximately 5.4%. The sample here was peripheral blood, taken on day 0 of AZD1222 vaccination. The receptors originated from an adult in good health. Each CDR3 is given with its conserved first and last residue. Fields, in order: CDR3 protein, CDR3 DNA, V gene, clone size, J gene, CDR3 length, D gene. The D gene is left open where the match is weak. Clone size is not always given. Where it is, it says once, few, many or a class for expanded clones.

cdr3_aa: CASSPLGQETQYF
cdr3_nt: TGTGCCAGCTCACCACTAGGACAAGAGACCCAGTACTTC
v_call: TRBV18
clone_size: NA
j_call: TRBJ2-5
cdr3_length: 13
d_call: NA

cdr3_aa: CASRLGQAADSPLHF
cdr3_nt: TGCGCCAGCAGGCTGGGACAGGCGGCCGATTCACCCCTCCACTTT
v_call: TRBV5-1
clone_size: few
j_call: TRBJ1-6
cdr3_length: 15
d_call: TRBD1

cdr3_aa: CASSFGSRAEAFF
cdr3_nt: TGTGCCAGCAGCTTCGGCTCCCGCGCTGAAGCTTTCTTT
v_call: TRBV5-8
clone_size: NA
j_call: TRBJ1-1
cdr3_length: 13
d_call: NA

cdr3_aa: CASTKQENYGYTF
cdr3_nt: TGTGCCAGCACAAAACAGGAGAACTATGGCTACACCTTC
v_call: TRBV19
clone_size: NA
j_call: TRBJ1-2
cdr3_length: 13
d_call: NA

cdr3_aa: CASAPRDWSSYEQYF
cdr3_nt: TGTGCCAGCGCCCCTAGGGACTGGAGCTCCTACGAGCAGTACTTC
v_call: TRBV27
clone_size: NA
j_call: TRBJ2-7
cdr3_length: 15
d_call: NA

cdr3_aa: CASSQSGALLIEQYF
cdr3_nt: TGTGCCAGCAGCCAATCAGGGGCCCTTTTAATCGAGCAGTACTTC
v_call: TRBV3-1/TRBV3-2
clone_size: NA
j_call: TRBJ2-7
cdr3_length: 15
d_call: NA

cdr3_aa: CASSIGQGVITEAFF
cdr3_nt: TGTGCCAGTAGTATCGGACAGGGCGTGATCACTGAAGCTTTCTTT
v_call: TRBV19
clone_size: NA
j_call: TRBJ1-1
cdr3_length: 15
d_call: TRBD1

cdr3_aa: CASSLTGNTDTQYF
cdr3_nt: TGTGCCAGCAGCTTGACAGGGAACACAGATACGCAGTATTTT
v_call: TRBV7-9
clone_size: NA
j_call: TRBJ2-3
cdr3_length: 14
d_call: TRBD1

cdr3_aa: CASSIGGLAGRWNEQFF
cdr3_nt: TGTGCCAGTAGTATAGGAGGGCTAGCGGGGAGGTGGAATGAGCAGTTCTTC
v_call: TRBV19
clone_size: NA
j_call: TRBJ2-1
cdr3_length: 17
d_call: TRBD2

cdr3_aa: CASRSGYANTGELFF
cdr3_nt: TGTGCCAGCAGGTCAGGGTACGCGAACACCGGGGAGCTGTTTTTT
v_call: TRBV2
clone_size: NA
j_call: TRBJ2-2
cdr3_length: 15
d_call: NA

cdr3_aa: CASSDQGLADEQYF
cdr3_nt: TGTGCCAGCAGCGATCAAGGGTTAGCAGACGAGCAGTACTTC
v_call: TRBV6-6
clone_size: NA
j_call: TRBJ2-7
cdr3_length: 14
d_call: NA

cdr3_aa: CASSLGTSGMWVNTDTQYF
cdr3_nt: TGTGCCAGCAGCTTAGGGACTAGCGGGATGTGGGTGAATACAGATACGCAGTATTTT
v_call: TRBV7-2
clone_size: NA
j_call: TRBJ2-3
cdr3_length: 19
d_call: TRBD2

cdr3_aa: CASSQMGQGAGQPQHF
cdr3_nt: TGCGCCAGCAGCCAAATGGGACAGGGGGCTGGGCAGCCCCAGCATTTT
v_call: TRBV4-1
clone_size: few
j_call: TRBJ1-5
cdr3_length: 16
d_call: TRBD1

cdr3_aa: CATSDRTGTGGWDEQFF
cdr3_nt: TGTGCCACCAGTGATAGGACCGGGACAGGGGGTTGGGATGAGCAGTTCTTC
v_call: TRBV24-1
clone_size: NA
j_call: TRBJ2-1
cdr3_length: 17
d_call: TRBD1

cdr3_aa: CASSEQGATNEKLFF
cdr3_nt: TGTGCCAGCAGCGAACAGGGTGCAACTAATGAAAAACTGTTTTTT
v_call: TRBV11-2
clone_size: NA
j_call: TRBJ1-4
cdr3_length: 15
d_call: NA

cdr3_aa: CASSFSRGQINSPLHF
cdr3_nt: TGTGCCAGCAGTTTTTCCAGGGGGCAAATTAATTCACCCCTCCACTTT
v_call: TRBV27
clone_size: few
j_call: TRBJ1-6
cdr3_length: 16
d_call: TRBD1

cdr3_aa: CSADNYEQYF
cdr3_nt: TGCAGTGCTGACAACTACGAGCAGTACTTC
v_call: TRBV20-1
clone_size: NA
j_call: TRBJ2-7
cdr3_length: 10
d_call: NA

cdr3_aa: CASGSSYNSPLHF
cdr3_nt: TGTGCCAGCGGGAGCTCCTATAATTCACCCCTCCACTTT
v_call: TRBV28
clone_size: NA
j_call: TRBJ1-6
cdr3_length: 13
d_call: NA

cdr3_aa: CSVEDGTSIYEQFF
cdr3_nt: TGCAGCGTTGAAGATGGGACTAGCATCTATGAGCAGTTCTTC
v_call: TRBV29-1
clone_size: NA
j_call: TRBJ2-1
cdr3_length: 14
d_call: TRBD2

cdr3_aa: CASSFGSPGSIHEKLFF
cdr3_nt: TGTGCCAGCAGCTTCGGTTCCCCAGGGAGCATCCATGAAAAACTGTTTTTT
v_call: TRBV7-9
clone_size: NA
j_call: TRBJ1-4
cdr3_length: 17
d_call: NA

cdr3_aa: CASSTDLTGANVLTF
cdr3_nt: TGCGCCAGCAGCACGGACCTCACTGGGGCCAACGTCCTGACTTTC
v_call: TRBV5-1
clone_size: few
j_call: TRBJ2-6
cdr3_length: 15
d_call: NA

cdr3_aa: CASRKDRVRTEAFF
cdr3_nt: TGTGCCAGCAGGAAGGACAGGGTAAGGACTGAAGCTTTCTTT
v_call: TRBV6-4
clone_size: NA
j_call: TRBJ1-1
cdr3_length: 14
d_call: TRBD1

cdr3_aa: CASRPAGGSYEQYF
cdr3_nt: TGTGCCAGCAGGCCGGCAGGGGGGTCCTACGAGCAGTACTTC
v_call: TRBV28
clone_size: NA
j_call: TRBJ2-7
cdr3_length: 14
d_call: NA

cdr3_aa: CASSQGTVSGNTIYF
cdr3_nt: TGTGCTAGCAGCCAAGGAACAGTCTCTGGAAACACCATATATTTT
v_call: TRBV7-7
clone_size: NA
j_call: TRBJ1-3
cdr3_length: 15
d_call: NA

cdr3_aa: CASSYEGGHGYTF
cdr3_nt: TGTGCCAGCAGTTACGAGGGGGGGCATGGCTACACCTTC
v_call: TRBV28
clone_size: NA
j_call: TRBJ1-2
cdr3_length: 13
d_call: NA

cdr3_aa: CASSLRLAGAYEQYF
cdr3_nt: TGTGCCAGCAGCTTAAGACTAGCGGGAGCCTACGAGCAGTACTTC
v_call: TRBV7-9
clone_size: few
j_call: TRBJ2-7
cdr3_length: 15
d_call: TRBD2

cdr3_aa: CASSQGLVQEQYF
cdr3_nt: TGTGCCAGCAGCCAGGGACTAGTGCAGGAGCAGTACTTC
v_call: TRBV3-1/TRBV3-2
clone_size: NA
j_call: TRBJ2-7
cdr3_length: 13
d_call: TRBD2

cdr3_aa: CASRTGTGGLNEQFF
cdr3_nt: TGCGCCAGCAGAACCGGGACAGGGGGCTTAAATGAGCAGTTCTTC
v_call: TRBV10-1
clone_size: NA
j_call: TRBJ2-1
cdr3_length: 15
d_call: TRBD1

cdr3_aa: CASSLVGLGTSGGYTF
cdr3_nt: TGTGCCAGCAGCTTAGTTGGACTGGGGACATCAGGTGGCTACACCTTC
v_call: TRBV7-2
clone_size: NA
j_call: TRBJ1-2
cdr3_length: 16
d_call: NA

cdr3_aa: CASSYGGQGAENTEAFF
cdr3_nt: TGTGCCAGTAGTTATGGGGGACAGGGGGCCGAGAACACTGAAGCTTTCTTT
v_call: TRBV19
clone_size: NA
j_call: TRBJ1-1
cdr3_length: 17
d_call: TRBD1

cdr3_aa: CASSRLGETQYF
cdr3_nt: TGTGCCAGTAGTAGACTGGGAGAGACCCAGTACTTC
v_call: TRBV19
clone_size: NA
j_call: TRBJ2-5
cdr3_length: 12
d_call: NA

cdr3_aa: CATERQGARNQPQHF
cdr3_nt: TGTGCCACTGAACGACAGGGGGCTAGGAATCAGCCCCAGCATTTT
v_call: TRBV19
clone_size: NA
j_call: TRBJ1-5
cdr3_length: 15
d_call: TRBD1

cdr3_aa: CASSPPGQETQYF
cdr3_nt: TGTGCCAGCTCACCCCCGGGACAAGAGACCCAGTACTTC
v_call: TRBV18
clone_size: once
j_call: TRBJ2-5
cdr3_length: 13
d_call: NA

cdr3_aa: CASSLAGGRDTQYF
cdr3_nt: TGTGCCAGCAGTCTAGCGGGGGGGCGAGATACGCAGTATTTT
v_call: TRBV28
clone_size: NA
j_call: TRBJ2-3
cdr3_length: 14
d_call: TRBD2

cdr3_aa: CASSLALGNEQFF
cdr3_nt: TGTGCCAGCAGCTTAGCCCTTGGCAATGAGCAGTTCTTC
v_call: TRBV7-9
clone_size: NA
j_call: TRBJ2-1
cdr3_length: 13
d_call: NA

cdr3_aa: CASSQTNPVNSGNTIYF
cdr3_nt: TGTGCCAGCAGCCAGACTAACCCCGTAAACTCTGGAAACACCATATATTTT
v_call: TRBV4-2
clone_size: NA
j_call: TRBJ1-3
cdr3_length: 17
d_call: NA

cdr3_aa: CSVARLSEQYF
cdr3_nt: TGCAGCGTGGCTAGACTGAGTGAGCAGTACTTC
v_call: TRBV29-1
clone_size: NA
j_call: TRBJ2-7
cdr3_length: 11
d_call: NA

cdr3_aa: CASSLNRFIYGYTF
cdr3_nt: TGTGCCAGCAGCTTGAACCGCTTTATTTATGGCTACACCTTC
v_call: TRBV5-6
clone_size: NA
j_call: TRBJ1-2
cdr3_length: 14
d_call: NA

cdr3_aa: CASSFSDTLLWDGYTF
cdr3_nt: TGTGCCAGCAGCTTTAGTGACACCCTACTTTGGGATGGCTACACCTTC
v_call: TRBV7-9
clone_size: once
j_call: TRBJ1-2
cdr3_length: 16
d_call: NA

cdr3_aa: CASSVPSGNTEAFF
cdr3_nt: TGTGCCAGCAGCGTCCCGTCCGGGAACACTGAAGCTTTCTTT
v_call: TRBV11-2
clone_size: NA
j_call: TRBJ1-1
cdr3_length: 14
d_call: NA

cdr3_aa: CADRDSNTGELFF
cdr3_nt: TGTGCCGATCGGGACAGCAACACCGGGGAGCTGTTTTTT
v_call: TRBV11-2
clone_size: NA
j_call: TRBJ2-2
cdr3_length: 13
d_call: TRBD1

cdr3_aa: CASSARAGGASTDTQYF
cdr3_nt: TGTGCCAGCAGCGCAAGGGCAGGCGGGGCCAGCACAGATACGCAGTATTTT
v_call: TRBV11-3
clone_size: NA
j_call: TRBJ2-3
cdr3_length: 17
d_call: NA

cdr3_aa: CSVEGTSKETSEAFF
cdr3_nt: TGCAGCGTTGAAGGTACAAGTAAGGAAACCTCTGAAGCTTTCTTT
v_call: TRBV29-1
clone_size: NA
j_call: TRBJ1-1
cdr3_length: 15
d_call: NA

cdr3_aa: CASSVSGANSGEQYF
cdr3_nt: TGTGCCAGCAGCGTCTCGGGCGCGAACTCGGGCGAGCAGTACTTC
v_call: TRBV11-3
clone_size: NA
j_call: TRBJ2-7
cdr3_length: 15
d_call: NA

cdr3_aa: CASSTTTDNNSPLHF
cdr3_nt: TGTGCCAGCTCAACAACGACCGATAATAATTCACCCCTCCACTTT
v_call: TRBV18
clone_size: NA
j_call: TRBJ1-6
cdr3_length: 15
d_call: NA

cdr3_aa: CASSPSFPGSSYNSPLHF
cdr3_nt: TGCGCCAGCAGCCCCTCATTTCCGGGATCCTCCTATAATTCACCCCTCCACTTT
v_call: TRBV4-1
clone_size: NA
j_call: TRBJ1-6
cdr3_length: 18
d_call: NA

cdr3_aa: CASSQAWDQPQHF
cdr3_nt: TGTGCCAGCAGCCAAGCTTGGGATCAGCCCCAGCATTTT
v_call: TRBV4-2
clone_size: few
j_call: TRBJ1-5
cdr3_length: 13
d_call: NA

cdr3_aa: CASSRNSEFGEKLFF
cdr3_nt: TGTGCCAGTAGTCGCAATTCGGAGTTTGGCGAAAAACTGTTTTTT
v_call: TRBV19
clone_size: once
j_call: TRBJ1-4
cdr3_length: 15
d_call: NA

cdr3_aa: CASSPSGGYNYGYTF
cdr3_nt: TGTGCCAGCAGCCCAAGTGGGGGCTACAACTATGGCTACACCTTC
v_call: TRBV7-8
clone_size: NA
j_call: TRBJ1-2
cdr3_length: 15
d_call: NA

cdr3_aa: CASSQVQGQGDTQYF
cdr3_nt: TGTGCCAGCAGCCAAGTGCAAGGACAGGGAGATACGCAGTATTTT
v_call: TRBV4-2
clone_size: once
j_call: TRBJ2-3
cdr3_length: 15
d_call: TRBD1

cdr3_aa: CASSQGNSPLHF
cdr3_nt: TGTGCCAGCAGCCAAGGGAATTCACCCCTCCACTTT
v_call: TRBV3-1/TRBV3-2
clone_size: few
j_call: TRBJ1-6
cdr3_length: 12
d_call: NA

cdr3_aa: CASRKGLDYGYTF
cdr3_nt: TGTGCCAGTAGGAAAGGGCTCGACTATGGCTACACCTTC
v_call: TRBV19
clone_size: once
j_call: TRBJ1-2
cdr3_length: 13
d_call: NA

cdr3_aa: CASSTQGGTDTQYF
cdr3_nt: TGTGCCAGCAGCACGCAGGGGGGAACAGATACGCAGTATTTT
v_call: TRBV7-9
clone_size: NA
j_call: TRBJ2-3
cdr3_length: 14
d_call: NA

cdr3_aa: CASSDQDRVTPLHF
cdr3_nt: TGTGCCAGCAGCGACCAAGACAGGGTGACACCCCTCCACTTT
v_call: TRBV6-2/TRBV6-3
clone_size: NA
j_call: TRBJ1-6
cdr3_length: 14
d_call: TRBD1

cdr3_aa: CASSTGGWFTPQPQHF
cdr3_nt: TGTGCCAGCAGTACCGGCGGCTGGTTCACGCCTCAGCCCCAGCATTTT
v_call: TRBV28
clone_size: few
j_call: TRBJ1-5
cdr3_length: 16
d_call: NA